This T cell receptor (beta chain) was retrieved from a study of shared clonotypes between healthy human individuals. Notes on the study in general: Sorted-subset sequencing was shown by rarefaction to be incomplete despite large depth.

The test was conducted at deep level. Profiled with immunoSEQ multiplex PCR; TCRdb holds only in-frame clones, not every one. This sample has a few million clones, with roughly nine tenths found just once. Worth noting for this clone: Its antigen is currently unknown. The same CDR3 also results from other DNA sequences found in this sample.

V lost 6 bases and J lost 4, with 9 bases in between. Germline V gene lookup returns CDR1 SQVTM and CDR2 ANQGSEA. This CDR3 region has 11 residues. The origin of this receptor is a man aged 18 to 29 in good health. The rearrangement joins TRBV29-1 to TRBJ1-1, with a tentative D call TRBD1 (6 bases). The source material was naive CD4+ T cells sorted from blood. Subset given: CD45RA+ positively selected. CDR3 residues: CSVGGATEAFF. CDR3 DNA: TGCAGCGTGGGGGGGGCCACTGAAGCTTTCTTT.